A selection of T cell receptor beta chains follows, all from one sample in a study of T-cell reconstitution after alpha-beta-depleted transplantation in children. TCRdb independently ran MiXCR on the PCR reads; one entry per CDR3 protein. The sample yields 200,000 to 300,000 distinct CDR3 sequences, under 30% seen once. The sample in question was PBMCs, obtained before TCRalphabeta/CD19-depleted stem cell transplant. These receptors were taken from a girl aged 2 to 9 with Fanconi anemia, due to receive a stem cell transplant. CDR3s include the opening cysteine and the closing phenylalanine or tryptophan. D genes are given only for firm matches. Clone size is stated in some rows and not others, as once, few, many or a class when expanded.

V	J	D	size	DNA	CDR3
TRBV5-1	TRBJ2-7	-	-	TGCGCCAGCAGCTTGACCGGCCTGGACTACGAGCAGTACTTC	CASSLTGLDYEQYF
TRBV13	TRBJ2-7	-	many	TGTGCCAGCAGCTCGACTACGGGCTACGAGCAGTACTTC	CASSSTTGYEQYF
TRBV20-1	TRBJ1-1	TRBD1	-	TGCAGTGCTAGACTACAGGGGGCTAAGACTGAAGCTTTCTTT	CSARLQGAKTEAFF
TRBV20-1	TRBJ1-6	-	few	TGCAGTGCTAGGGTGGGACCTCCGATGAATTCACCCCTCCACTTT	CSARVGPPMNSPLHF
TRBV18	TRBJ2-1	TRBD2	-	TGTGCCAGCTCGCCCTATAGCGGGACCTTAATGGGCTTC	CASSPYSGTLMGF
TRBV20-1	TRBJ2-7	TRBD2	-	TGCAGTGGGAGCGGGACGGGTGGCGAGCAGTACTTC	CSGSGTGGEQYF
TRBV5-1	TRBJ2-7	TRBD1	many	TGCGCCAGCAGCTTGGAACAGGGGGGCTACGAGCAGTACTTC	CASSLEQGGYEQYF
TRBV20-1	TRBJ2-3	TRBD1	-	TGCAGTGCTACGGACAGGGGGGCTAGCACAGATACGCAGTATTTT	CSATDRGASTDTQYF
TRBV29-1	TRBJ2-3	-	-	TGCAGCGTTGTCCCCATTTCGGGAAACACAGATACGCAGTATTTT	CSVVPISGNTDTQYF
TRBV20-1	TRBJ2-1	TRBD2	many	TGCAGTGCACCGCCGGGACTAGCGGGAGTGGGTGAGCAGTTCTTC	CSAPPGLAGVGEQFF
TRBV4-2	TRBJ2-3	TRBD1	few	TGTGCCAGCAGCCCAGGGGGAAATACGCAGTATTTT	CASSPGGNTQYF
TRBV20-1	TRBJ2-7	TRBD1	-	TGCAGTGCTACCCCGACAGGGTACGAGCAGTACTTC	CSATPTGYEQYF
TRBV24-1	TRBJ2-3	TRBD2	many	TGTGCCACCAGCGGGGGGAACACAGATACGCAGTATTTT	CATSGGNTDTQYF
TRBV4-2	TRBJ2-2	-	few	TGTGCCAGCAGCCAAGCCGGGGAGCTGTTTTTT	CASSQAGELFF
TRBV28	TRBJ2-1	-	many	TGTGCCAGCCATTCCCTGATGGGGAATGAGCAGTTCTTC	CASHSLMGNEQFF
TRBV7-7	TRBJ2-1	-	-	TGTGCCAGCAGCCCGGGACTTGAGATATACAATGAGCAGTTCTTC	CASSPGLEIYNEQFF
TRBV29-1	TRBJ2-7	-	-	TGCAGCGTGAGGGGGGACACCTACGAGCAGTACTTC	CSVRGDTYEQYF
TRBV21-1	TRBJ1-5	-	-	TGTGCCAGCAGCAAAACGGAGGAACAGGGTAGGGGCAATCAGCCCCAGCATTTT	CASSKTEEQGRGNQPQHF
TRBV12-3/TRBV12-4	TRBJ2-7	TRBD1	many	TGTGCCAGCAGTGAGCCGGGACAGGTCCACGAGCAGTACTTC	CASSEPGQVHEQYF
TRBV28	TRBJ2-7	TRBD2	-	TGTGCCAGCAGCTTCCTTAGCGGGAGGGGGTTGTCCTCCTACGAGCAGTACTTC	CASSFLSGRGLSSYEQYF
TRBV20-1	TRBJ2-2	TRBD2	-	TGCAGTGCTAGCGGGCAGGGTTCGACTAGCGGGAACACCGGGGAGCTGTTTTTT	CSASGQGSTSGNTGELFF
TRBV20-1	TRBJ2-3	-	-	TGCAGTGCTCCCGACGTGACAGATACGCAGTATTTT	CSAPDVTDTQYF
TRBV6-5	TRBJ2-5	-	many	TGTGCCAGCACCGGGTCCGGGGAGACCCAGTACTTC	CASTGSGETQYF
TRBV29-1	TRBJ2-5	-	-	TGCAGCTGTTTCCAGGGGTCAGAGACCCAGTACTTC	CSCFQGSETQYF
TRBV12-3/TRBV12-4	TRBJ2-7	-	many	TGTGCCAGCACCAAGAGCGGGACACAGGTTTACGAGCAGTACTTC	CASTKSGTQVYEQYF
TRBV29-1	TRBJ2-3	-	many	TGCAGCGTTGGTCGGGGGAGGATCCCAGATACGCAGTATTTT	CSVGRGRIPDTQYF
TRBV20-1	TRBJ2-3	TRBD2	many	TGCAGTGCTAGAGATGGACTAGCGGGAGAAGATACGCAGTATTTT	CSARDGLAGEDTQYF
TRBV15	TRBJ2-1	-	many	TGTGCCACCAGCAGAGAGTTGAGGGGTGGGGATGAGCAGTTCTTC	CATSRELRGGDEQFF
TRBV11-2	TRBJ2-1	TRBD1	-	TGTGCCAGCAGCCTGAAACCACCCGGGACAGGGGCGCAGGATGAGCAGTTCTTC	CASSLKPPGTGAQDEQFF
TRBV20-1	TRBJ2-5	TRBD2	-	TGCAGTGCTATTAGCGGGAGGAACCAAGAGACCCAGTACTTC	CSAISGRNQETQYF
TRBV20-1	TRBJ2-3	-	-	TGCAGTGCTAGAGGTGGGAGCGCAGATACGCAGTATTTT	CSARGGSADTQYF
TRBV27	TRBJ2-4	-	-	TGTGCCAGCTCTCAGGGAATAGCCAAAAACATTCAGTACTTC	CASSQGIAKNIQYF
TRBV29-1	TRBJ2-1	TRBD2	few	TGCAGCGTCGGAGCGGGAGGGCTCGTCCATGAGCAGTTCTTC	CSVGAGGLVHEQFF
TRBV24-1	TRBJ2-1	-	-	TGTGCCACCAGTTTGAGTAAGGGATCGGGCAATGAGCAGTTCTTC	CATSLSKGSGNEQFF
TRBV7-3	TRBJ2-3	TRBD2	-	TGTGCCAGCAGCCCTTATCCCGCTCTCTTAAGCGGGAGGGCCGTCGATACGCAGTATTTT	CASSPYPALLSGRAVDTQYF
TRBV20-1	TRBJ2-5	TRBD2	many	TGCAGTGCTAGGCCCAGACTAGCGGGGGCTCAAGAGACCCAGTACTTC	CSARPRLAGAQETQYF
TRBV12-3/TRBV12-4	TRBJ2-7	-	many	TGTGCCAGCAGAGCGGACTCAAACTCCTACGAGCAGTACTTC	CASRADSNSYEQYF
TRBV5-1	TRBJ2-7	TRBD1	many	TGCGCCAGCAGCGTTCCGGACAGGGGGCACTACGAGCAGTACTTC	CASSVPDRGHYEQYF
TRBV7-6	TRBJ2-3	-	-	TGTGCCAGCAGCCCAAGGGCCGTGGATACGCAGTATTTT	CASSPRAVDTQYF
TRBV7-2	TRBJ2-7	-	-	TGTGCCAGCAGCTTTGCGACGCGGGTTGGGTCCTACGAGCAGTACTTC	CASSFATRVGSYEQYF
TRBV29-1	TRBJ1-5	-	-	TGCAGCGTAGCTCATAGTACCCATGTGGGTCAGCCCCAGCATTTT	CSVAHSTHVGQPQHF
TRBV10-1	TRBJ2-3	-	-	TGCGCCAGCAGTGCTTTTGGGGAGAGGCCAGATACGCAGTATTTT	CASSAFGERPDTQYF
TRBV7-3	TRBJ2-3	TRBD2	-	TGTGCCAGCAGCTTACAGGGCGGGGGGGGCACAGATACGCAGTATTTT	CASSLQGGGGTDTQYF
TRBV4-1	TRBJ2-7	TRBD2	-	TGCGCCAGCAGCCAATACCTTTCGGGGGGTTATTCCTACGAGCAGTACTTC	CASSQYLSGGYSYEQYF
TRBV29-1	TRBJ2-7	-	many	TGCAGCGTTGAGTCTAGAATGCGGCAGTACTTC	CSVESRMRQYF
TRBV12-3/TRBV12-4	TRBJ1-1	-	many	TGTGCCAGCATACGGGCTTCGAACACTGAAGCTTTCTTT	CASIRASNTEAFF
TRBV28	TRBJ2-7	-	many	TGTGCCAGCAGTGCCCCGTTTGGGCTTAGCTCCTACGAGCAGTACTTC	CASSAPFGLSSYEQYF
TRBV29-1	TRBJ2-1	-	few	TGCAGCGTCAGGAGCTCCTACAATGAGCATTTCTTC	CSVRSSYNEHFF
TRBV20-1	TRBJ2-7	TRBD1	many	TGCAGTGCAAAGATCGGACAGGGATACGAGCAGTACTTC	CSAKIGQGYEQYF